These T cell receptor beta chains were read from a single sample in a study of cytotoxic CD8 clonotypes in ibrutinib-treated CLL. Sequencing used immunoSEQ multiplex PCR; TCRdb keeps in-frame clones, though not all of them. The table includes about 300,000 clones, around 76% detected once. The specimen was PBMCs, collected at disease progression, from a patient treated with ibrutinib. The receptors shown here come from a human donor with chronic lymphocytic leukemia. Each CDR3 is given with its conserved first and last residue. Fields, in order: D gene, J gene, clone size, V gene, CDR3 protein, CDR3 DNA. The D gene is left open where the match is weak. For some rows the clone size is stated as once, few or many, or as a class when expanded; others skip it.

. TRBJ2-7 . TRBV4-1 CASSRGGAGIPYEQYF TGCGCCAGCAGCCGAGGTGGGGCAGGAATCCCCTACGAGCAGTACTTC
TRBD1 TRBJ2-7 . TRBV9 CASSVAGQGATYEQYF TGTGCCAGCAGCGTAGCAGGACAGGGGGCGACCTACGAGCAGTACTTC
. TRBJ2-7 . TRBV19 CASSIVGPPGDYEQYF TGTGCCAGTAGTATAGTTGGTCCTCCGGGGGACTACGAGCAGTACTTC
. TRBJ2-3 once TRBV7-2 CASSLEASRFTDTQYF TGTGCCAGCAGCTTAGAGGCTAGCAGATTCACAGATACGCAGTATTTT
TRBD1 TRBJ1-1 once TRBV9 CASSARQGQNTEAFF TGTGCCAGCAGCGCCAGACAGGGGCAGAACACTGAAGCTTTCTTT
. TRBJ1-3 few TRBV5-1 CASRTADSGNTIYF TGCGCCAGCCGAACAGCGGACTCTGGAAACACCATATATTTT
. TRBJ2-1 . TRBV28 CASSPGNEQFF TGTGCCAGCAGCCCAGGGAATGAGCAGTTCTTC
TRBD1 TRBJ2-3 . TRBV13 CASSTGGASDTQYF TGTGCCAGCAGCACAGGGGGCGCGTCAGATACGCAGTATTTT
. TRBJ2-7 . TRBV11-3 CASSSARGGEQYF TGTGCCAGCAGCTCTGCCAGAGGGGGCGAGCAGTACTTC
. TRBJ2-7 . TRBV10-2 CASSGEGSSYEQYF TGCGCCAGCAGTGGTGAGGGGAGCTCCTACGAGCAGTACTTC
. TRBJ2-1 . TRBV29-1 CSVLTGSWEQFF TGCAGCGTTCTTACCGGTTCTTGGGAGCAGTTCTTC
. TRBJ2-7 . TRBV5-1 CASTHGGGPYEQYF TGCGCCAGCACCCACGGTGGGGGACCCTACGAGCAGTACTTC
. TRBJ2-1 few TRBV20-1 CSAYWDEQFF TGCAGTGCTTACTGGGATGAGCAGTTCTTC
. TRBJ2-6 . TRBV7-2 CASSSGLDWYGANVLTF TGTGCCAGCAGTTCGGGACTGGATTGGTATGGGGCCAACGTCCTGACTTTC
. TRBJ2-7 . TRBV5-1 CASSLISPDEQYF TGCGCCAGCAGCTTGATTTCCCCCGACGAGCAGTACTTC
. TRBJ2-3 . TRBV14 CASSRRGFGASTDTQYF TGTGCCAGCAGCCGAAGAGGTTTCGGGGCTAGCACAGATACGCAGTATTTT
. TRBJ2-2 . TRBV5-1 CASSLANTGELFF TGCGCCAGCAGCCTTGCTAACACCGGGGAGCTGTTTTTT
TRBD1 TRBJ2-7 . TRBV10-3 CAISGSGQGVHEQYF TGTGCCATCAGTGGCTCCGGACAGGGGGTTCACGAGCAGTACTTC
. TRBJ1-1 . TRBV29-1 CSAAAGNTEAFF TGCAGCGCCGCGGCCGGGAACACTGAAGCTTTCTTT
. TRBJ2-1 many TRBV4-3 CASSQAPQGSYNEQFF TGCGCCAGCAGCCAAGCCCCCCAGGGGTCCTACAATGAGCAGTTCTTC
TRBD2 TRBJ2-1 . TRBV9 CASSVLAGSVNEQFF TGTGCCAGCAGCGTTCTAGCGGGGAGTGTCAATGAGCAGTTCTTC
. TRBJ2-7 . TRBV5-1 CASSYSGTYEQYF TGCGCCAGCAGCTATAGCGGAACCTACGAGCAGTACTTC
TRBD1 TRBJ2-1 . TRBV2 CASSRDRGANEQFF TGTGCCAGCAGTAGGGACAGGGGGGCGAATGAGCAGTTCTTC
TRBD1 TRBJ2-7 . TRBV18 CASSPGTGSSYEQYF TGTGCCAGCTCCCCGGGGACAGGGAGTTCCTACGAGCAGTACTTC
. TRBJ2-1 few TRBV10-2 CASSRVGLNEQFF TGCGCCAGCAGTCGAGTCGGGTTGAATGAGCAGTTCTTC
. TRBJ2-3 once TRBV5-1 CASSLDLTEDTQYF TGCGCCAGCAGCTTGGACCTTACGGAAGATACGCAGTATTTT
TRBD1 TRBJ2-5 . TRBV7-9 CASSSKGGTGGVLWETQYF TGTGCCAGCAGCTCAAAGGGCGGGACAGGGGGCGTCCTTTGGGAGACCCAGTACTTC
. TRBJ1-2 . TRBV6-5 CASSYSSTAGGYTF TGTGCCAGCAGTTACTCGTCCACGGCGGGGGGCTACACCTTC
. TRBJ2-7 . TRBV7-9 CASSLGGGEQYF TGTGCCAGCAGCTTGGGAGGAGGGGAGCAGTACTTC
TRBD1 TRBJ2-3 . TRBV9 CASSGRTGLVTDTQYF TGTGCCAGCAGCGGCAGGACAGGGTTAGTCACAGATACGCAGTATTTT
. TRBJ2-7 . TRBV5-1 CASSLTLDRLGYEQYF TGCGCCAGCAGCCTTACCCTTGACCGACTAGGGTACGAGCAGTACTTC
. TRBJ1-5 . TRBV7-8 CASSPQGRVNQPQHF TGTGCCAGCAGCCCACAGGGCCGGGTGAATCAGCCCCAGCATTTT
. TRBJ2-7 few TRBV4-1 CASSQLQGSYEQYF TGCGCCAGCAGCCAACTACAGGGAAGCTACGAGCAGTACTTC
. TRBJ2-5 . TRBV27 CASSPSPRFQETQYF TGTGCCAGCAGTCCCTCCCCGCGGTTCCAAGAGACCCAGTACTTC
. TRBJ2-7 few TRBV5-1 CASSYPINF TGCGCCAGCAGCTATCCGATTAACTTC
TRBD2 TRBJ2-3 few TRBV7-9 CASSPWTSGFTDTQYF TGTGCCAGCAGCCCGTGGACTAGCGGTTTCACAGATACGCAGTATTTT
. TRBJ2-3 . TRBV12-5 CASGLVADTQYF TGTGCTAGTGGTTTGGTAGCCGATACGCAGTATTTT
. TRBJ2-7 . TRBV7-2 CASSLASGGSYEQYF TGTGCCAGCAGCTTAGCCTCCGGGGGTTCCTACGAGCAGTACTTC
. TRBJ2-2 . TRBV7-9 CASSSAPGAGGELFF TGTGCCAGCAGCTCGGCGCCTGGGGCTGGCGGGGAGCTGTTTTTT
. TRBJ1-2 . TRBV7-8 CASSFTGNYGYTF TGTGCCAGCAGCTTCACAGGGAACTATGGCTACACCTTC
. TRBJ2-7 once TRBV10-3 CAISEIQRDEQYF TGTGCCATCAGTGAGATTCAAAGGGACGAGCAGTACTTC
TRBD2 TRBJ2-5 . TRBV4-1 CASSQGAGGRETQYF TGCGCCAGCAGCCAAGGAGCGGGGGGGCGGGAGACCCAGTACTTC
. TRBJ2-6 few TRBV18 CASSPLRSGAPPNVLTF TGTGCCAGCTCACCACTTAGGTCAGGGGCTCCCCCCAACGTCCTGACTTTC
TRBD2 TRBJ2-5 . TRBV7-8 CASSATGEAGVETQYF TGTGCCAGCAGCGCAACGGGGGAAGCGGGAGTAGAGACCCAGTACTTC
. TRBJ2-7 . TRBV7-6 CASSLGPPREQYF TGTGCCAGCAGCTTAGGTCCCCCTCGGGAGCAGTACTTC
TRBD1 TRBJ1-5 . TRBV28 CASSSQWTGVNQPQHF TGTGCCAGCAGCTCACAATGGACAGGGGTCAATCAGCCCCAGCATTTT
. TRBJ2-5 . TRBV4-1 CASSKEGRGSGWETQYF TGCGCCAGCAGCAAAGAAGGACGGGGCTCGGGCTGGGAGACCCAGTACTTC
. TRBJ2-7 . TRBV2 CASSGAIQALYF TGTGCCAGCAGTGGAGCGATACAAGCTTTGTACTTC
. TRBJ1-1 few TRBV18 CASSPSGNTEAFF TGTGCCAGCTCACCTTCAGGGAACACTGAAGCTTTCTTT
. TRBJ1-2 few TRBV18 CASSPLYEGVDYGYTF TGTGCCAGCTCACCACTTTACGAGGGCGTTGACTATGGCTACACCTTC
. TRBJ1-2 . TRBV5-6 CASSLEALYGYTF TGTGCCAGCAGCTTGGAGGCACTCTATGGCTACACCTTC
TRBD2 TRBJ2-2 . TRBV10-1 CASSVASGPRELFF TGCGCCAGCAGTGTGGCTAGCGGGCCCCGGGAGCTGTTTTTT
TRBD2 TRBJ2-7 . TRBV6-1 CASTQGLVVYEQYF TGTGCCAGCACCCAGGGACTAGTAGTCTACGAGCAGTACTTC
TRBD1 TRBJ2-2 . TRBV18 CASSVRDRNTGELFF TGTGCCAGCTCAGTCCGGGACAGGAATACCGGGGAGCTGTTTTTT